The present T cell receptor beta chain was sequenced within a study of T cell clonotyping in hematopoietic cell transplantation. Looking at the study overall: Cytoreduction preceded collection of pretransplant recipient samples.

Study-level results: At the given depth, recipient repertoires were over 97% de novo clonotypes. Graft donor and pretransplant recipient Inverse Simpson Index values predicted broader posttransplant TCR diversity. Recipient TCR diversity dropped after transplant; expanded clonotypes rose from day 30 to 180.

This clone was observed a single time. Antigen unknown. This sample's time point: recipient sample about 28 days before transplant, after cytoreduction. Germline V gene data show CDR1 as MDHEN and CDR2 as SYDVKM. The CDR3 length is 13 residues. With 10 bases removed from V and 7 bases from J, the gap between germline ends came to 17 bases. Assay: immunoSEQ multiplex PCR; the TCRdb copy retains only in-frame clones and omits some. Here the sample spans 45,000 to 60,000 clones, approximately 84% being singletons. The chain employs TRBV28 and TRBJ2-4, with D tentatively TRBD1 or TRBD2 (7 bases each). The sequences come from peripheral blood mononuclear cells, collected before stem cell transplant. This TCR was sampled from a man aged 55 to 70 with biphenotypic leukemia. Some clones in this sample may be carry-over from other donors' samples. CDR3 bases: TGTGCCATTCCACCAGGGGGGGGGAACATTCAGTACTTC. Protein: CAIPPGGGNIQYF.